The 18 T cell receptor beta chains in this list originate from one sample, sequenced in a study of regulatory T cells in long-lasting Graves disease. Time point indicated: newly diagnosed GD, antithyroid drugs for less than 3 months. Extracted PBMC RNA gave rise to the TCR library. Arm-PCR of CDR3 regions and iRepertoire HTBI primers were used to build TCR beta libraries. TCRdb reprocessed the multiplex PCR reads via MiXCR and lists one record per CDR3 protein. The sample shows some 490,000 distinct CDR3 sequences, around 12% of them seen only once. These data are also associated with another study on T cells in Graves' hyperthyroidism and ophthalmopathy.

Sample: peripheral blood mononuclear cells (PBMCs), taken at new diagnosis, from a patient treated with antithyroid drugs. Receptor source: a woman aged 25 to 45 with Graves disease.

The V call is TRBV30, the J call TRBJ2-3; 11 bases match TRBD2. Germline CDR1 is GTSNPN and CDR2 is SVGIG (reference sequence). Trimming took 2 bases from V and 0 from J; bases not matched to a gene: 4. The length of the CDR3 is 16 residues. For the CDR3, the DNA is TGTGCCTGGAGTCGAGTAGCGGGAGGGAGCACAGATACGCAGTATTTT. It is translated as CAWSRVAGGSTDTQYF.

This clonotype came up a few times. V and J are TRBV27 and TRBJ1-1; 8 positions agree with TRBD1. The junction had 6 bases not matched to a gene; V was cut back by 6 bases and J by 3 bases. This CDR3 has 14 residues. Germline CDR1 reads MNHEY; CDR2 reads SMNVEV (reference sequence). The CDR3 DNA sequence: TGTGCCAGCAGATCGCAGGGGGCGTACACTGAAGCTTTCTTT. It translates to CASRSQGAYTEAFF.

This clonotype was detected ten times or more. The V call is TRBV13, the J call TRBJ2-2; maybe TRBD2 (6 bases). Trimming cost V 2 bases and J 4 bases, with 11 bases left between them. CDR1 is PRHDT, CDR2 FYEKMQ, per germline (reference sequence). The CDR3 has 15 amino acids. The CDR3: CASSLRGTGTGELFF. DNA for the CDR3: TGTGCCAGCAGCTTACGCGGGACGGGCACCGGGGAGCTGTTTTTT.

This clonotype has at least ten counts. The chain joins TRBV12-3 or TRBV12-4 to TRBJ1-3; the D is unclear. The V and J ends lost 1 base and 0 bases respectively, with 7 bases between them. The CDR3 sequence is 15 residues long. CDR3 sequence: CASSLGTLSGNTIYF. The DNA for the CDR3 is TGTGCCAGCAGTTTAGGGACCCTCTCTGGAAACACCATATATTTT.

This chain links TRBV12-5 with TRBJ2-1, with D possibly matching TRBD1 (5 bases). The V gene lost 1 base and the J gene lost 12 bases, with 16 bases spanning the gap. Germline loops: CDR1 LGHNT, CDR2 FRNRAP. The CDR3 spans 14 residues. This CDR3 is CASGLGYWGSGQFF. The CDR3 DNA reads as TGTGCTAGTGGTTTGGGGTACTGGGGCAGTGGGCAGTTCTTC. The full variable domain, in which reference TRBV12-5 and TRBJ2-1 provide the parts outside the CDR3, is DARVTQTPRHKVTEMGQEVTMRCQPILGHNTVFWYRQTMMQGLELLAYFRNRAPLDDSGMPKDRFSAEMPDATLATLKIQPSEPRDSAVYFCASGLGYWGSGQFFGPGTRLTVL.

This clonotype has ten or more counts. The chain carries TRBV6-2 or TRBV6-3 and TRBJ2-1, with D hard to call. Germline assignment: CDR1 MNHEY and CDR2 SVGEGT. The CDR3 covers 14 residues. V was pared by 5 bases and J by 4 bases, with 12 bases between. The CDR3 region has the DNA TGTGCCAGCAGTCCTAGGGTTCCTTACAATGAGCAGTTCTTC. It yields the protein CASSPRVPYNEQFF.

This clonotype has more than one count but fewer than ten. V and J are TRBV2 and TRBJ2-2, with D possibly TRBD2 on 6 matching bases. From germline, CDR1 is SNHLY and CDR2 FYNNEI. Deletions cut 6 bases from V and 9 bases from J, with 11 bases between. The CDR3 covers 12 residues. The CDR3 sequence is CASRLGGWELFF. DNA of the CDR3: TGTGCCAGCAGGCTGGGGGGTTGGGAGCTGTTTTTT.

This clonotype was recorded at least ten times. V and J are TRBV6-1 and TRBJ1-6; D might be TRBD1 (6 bases). CDR3 length: 15 amino acids. CDR1 is MNHNS, CDR2 SASEGT, per germline. Trimming removed 6 bases at V and 4 bases at J, with 13 bases between. The CDR3 sequence is CASRRTVNYNSPLHF. In DNA, the CDR3 is TGTGCCAGCAGACGGACAGTTAATTATAATTCACCCCTCCACTTT.

The CDR3 coding sequence is TGTGCCAGCAGGGGCCGGGGACGTAACTCCTACGAGCAGTACTTC. Amino acids: CASRGRGRNSYEQYF. The chain uses TRBV5-6 and TRBJ2-7, with D perhaps matching TRBD1 or TRBD2 (5 bases each). The germline V gene encodes CDR1 SGHDT and CDR2 YYEEEE. V was cut by 5 bases and J by 0 bases, with 15 bases left in between. CDR3 length: 15 residues. The whole variable domain, filled in from reference TRBV5-6 and TRBJ2-7, reads DAGVTQSPTHLIKTRGQQVTLRCSPKSGHDTVSWYQQALGQGPQFIFQYYEEEERQRGNFPDRFSGHQFPNYSSELNVNALLLGDSALYLCASRGRGRNSYEQYFGPGTRLTVT.

This chain uses TRBV9 with TRBJ2-1; D not certain. Per the germline V gene, CDR1 is SGDLS and CDR2 is YYNGEE. This CDR3 has 14 amino acids. V was trimmed by 0 bases and J by 6 bases, leaving 10 bases between them. The CDR3 reads CASSVAPRVNEQFF. CDR3 nucleotides: TGTGCCAGCAGCGTAGCTCCTAGGGTCAATGAGCAGTTCTTC. Together with reference TRBV9 and TRBJ2-1, the CDR3 gives the full variable domain: DSGVTQTPKHLITATGQRVTLRCSPRSGDLSVYWYQQSLDQGLQFLIQYYNGEERAKGNILERFSAQQFPDLHSELNLSSLELGDSALYFCASSVAPRVNEQFFGPGTRLTVL.

This clonotype was detected ten times or more. The genes are TRBV29-1 and TRBJ2-3; TRBD1 or TRBD2 may be the D gene (5 bases each). This CDR3 spans 12 amino acids. Germline CDR1 reads SQVTM; CDR2 reads ANQGSEA. V was trimmed by 4 bases and J by 5 bases, leaving 10 bases between them. CDR3 protein: CSVGGRGDTQYF. The CDR3 coding sequence is TGCAGCGTTGGGGGACGTGGAGATACGCAGTATTTT.

The genes are TRBV30 and TRBJ2-3; TRBD2 is a possible D gene (5 bases). Germline V gene data show CDR1 as GTSNPN and CDR2 as SVGIG (reference sequence). This CDR3 contains 11 residues. The germline V and J ends were trimmed by 1 base and 8 bases, with 7 bases remaining between them. This chain's CDR3 is CAWSGGATQYF. CDR3 in DNA: TGTGCCTGGAGTGGGGGAGCTACGCAGTATTTT.

This clonotype was counted many times. This rearrangement joins TRBV6-2 or TRBV6-3 to TRBJ2-7, with D possibly being TRBD2 (6 bases). The CDR3 totals 14 residues. The ends were cut back, 6 bases at V and 2 bases at J, with 14 bases in the middle. Germline assignment: CDR1 MNHEY and CDR2 SVGEGT. The CDR3 DNA sequence: TGTGCCAGCAGACCCGTAGCGGAACCCTACGAGCAGTACTTC. Its protein product is CASRPVAEPYEQYF.

Points on this clonotype: A read error is the likely source, as a far larger clone sits one nucleotide away. CDR3 region: CASDGAGGQETQYF. The CDR3 nucleotides read TGTGCCAGCGACGGCGCGGGAGGACAAGAGACCCAGTACTTC. The chain combines TRBV11-2 with TRBJ2-5, with 8 bases that match TRBD2. J was trimmed by 2 bases and V by 8 bases; bases with no gene match: 7. The CDR3 length is 14 residues. The germline CDR1 and CDR2 sequences are SGHAT and FQNNGV.

This rearrangement joins TRBV20-1 to TRBJ2-2; the D gene could be TRBD1 or TRBD2 (5 bases each). The V and J ends lost 2 bases and 3 bases respectively, with 10 bases between them. This CDR3 spans 14 amino acids. CDR1 and CDR2 (germline): DFQATT, SNEGSKA (reference sequence). CDR3 in amino acids: CSARLGEYTGELFF. The DNA for the CDR3 is TGCAGTGCTAGATTGGGGGAGTACACCGGGGAGCTGTTTTTT.

The V gene is TRBV24-1, the J gene TRBJ2-1, with 10 bases aligning to TRBD2. J gave up 0 bases and V 3 bases, and 7 bases lay outside the gene matches. The CDR3 loop spans 18 amino acids. Germline V gene data show CDR1 as KGHDR and CDR2 as SFDVKD. The CDR3 nucleotides are TGTGCCACCAGTGATCCAAGCGGGAGGGCAGACTCCTACAATGAGCAGTTCTTC. This codes for CATSDPSGRADSYNEQFF.

A note on this clonotype: This may be a read error, as it is one base from a much larger clone. The chain recombines TRBV28 with TRBJ2-7, with D perhaps matching TRBD2 (6 bases). The germline gives CDR1 MDHEN, CDR2 SYDVKM. Trimming took 2 bases from V and 9 from J, leaving 29 bases between them. The CDR3 has 18 residues. CDR3 nucleotides: TGTGCCAGCAGTTTAAAGCCCACCTTTGTGGGGGAGGCACAAGGGCAGTACTTC. Amino acid sequence: CASSLKPTFVGEAQGQYF.

This clonotype was recorded at least ten times. J is TRBJ1-1 and V is TRBV24-1, with no clear D. The CDR3 is 13 residues long. V lost 2 bases, J lost 5 bases, and 8 bases lay in between. Germline V gives CDR1 KGHDR, CDR2 SFDVKD. DNA of the CDR3: TGTGCCACCAGTGATTCCGGGGAGACTGAAGCTTTCTTT. Residues: CATSDSGETEAFF.